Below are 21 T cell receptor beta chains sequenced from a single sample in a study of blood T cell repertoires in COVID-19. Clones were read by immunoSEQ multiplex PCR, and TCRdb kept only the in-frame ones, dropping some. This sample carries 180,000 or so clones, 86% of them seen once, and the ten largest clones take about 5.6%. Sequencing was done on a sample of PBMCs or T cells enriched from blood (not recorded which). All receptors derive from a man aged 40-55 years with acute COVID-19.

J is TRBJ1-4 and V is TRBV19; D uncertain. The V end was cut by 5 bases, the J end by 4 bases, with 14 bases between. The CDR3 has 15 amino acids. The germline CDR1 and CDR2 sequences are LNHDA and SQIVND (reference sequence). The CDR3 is CASSLNIPGNEKLFF. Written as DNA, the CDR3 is TGTGCCAGTAGTTTAAACATCCCGGGTAATGAAAAACTGTTTTTT.

CDR3 amino acids: CAWSVLASGKLFF. The DNA for the CDR3 is TGTGCCTGGAGTGTACTGGCCAGCGGAAAACTGTTTTTT. The rearrangement links TRBV30 to TRBJ1-4; D not resolved. Germline V gene data show CDR1 as GTSNPN and CDR2 as SVGIG (reference sequence). The CDR3 totals 13 residues. The germline V and J ends were trimmed by 0 bases and 10 bases, with 12 bases remaining between them.

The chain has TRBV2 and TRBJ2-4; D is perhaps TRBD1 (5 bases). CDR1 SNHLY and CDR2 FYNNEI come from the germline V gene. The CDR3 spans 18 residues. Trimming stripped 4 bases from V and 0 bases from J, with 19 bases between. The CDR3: CASSAAPGADVAKNIQYF. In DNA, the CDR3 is TGTGCCAGCAGTGCTGCCCCTGGGGCTGATGTAGCCAAAAACATTCAGTACTTC.

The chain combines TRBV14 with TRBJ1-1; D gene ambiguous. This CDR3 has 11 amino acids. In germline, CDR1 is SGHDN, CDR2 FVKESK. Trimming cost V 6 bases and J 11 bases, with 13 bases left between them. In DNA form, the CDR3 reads TGTGCCAGCAGACTCGGGGAGCGGGCTTTCTTT. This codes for CASRLGERAFF.

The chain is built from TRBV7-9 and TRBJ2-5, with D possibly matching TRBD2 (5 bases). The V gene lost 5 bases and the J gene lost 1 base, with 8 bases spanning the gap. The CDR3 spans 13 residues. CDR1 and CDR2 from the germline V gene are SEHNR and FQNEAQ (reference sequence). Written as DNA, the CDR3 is TGTGCCAGCAGCCCTAGCCCCCAAGAGACCCAGTACTTC. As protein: CASSPSPQETQYF. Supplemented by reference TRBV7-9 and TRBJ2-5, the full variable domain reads DTGVSQNPRHKITKRGQNVTFRCDPISEHNRLYWYRQTLGQGPEFLTYFQNEAQLEKSRLLSDRFSAERPKGSFSTLEIQRTEQGDSAMYLCASSPSPQETQYFGPGTRLLVL.

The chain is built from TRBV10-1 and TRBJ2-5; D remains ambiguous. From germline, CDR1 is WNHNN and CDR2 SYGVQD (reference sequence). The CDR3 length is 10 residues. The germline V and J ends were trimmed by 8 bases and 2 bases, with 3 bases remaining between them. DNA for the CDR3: TGCGCCAGCCAGCAAGAGACCCAGTACTTC. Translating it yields CASQQETQYF.

The CDR3 region is CATRTGGDTGELFF. CDR3 DNA sequence: TGCGCCACCCGGACAGGGGGCGACACCGGGGAGCTGTTTTTT. This rearrangement joins TRBV10-2 to TRBJ2-2, with 11 nucleotides matching TRBD1. The J segment lost 3 bases and the V segment lost 10 bases, leaving 4 bases of the junction unmatched. CDR1 and CDR2 from the germline V gene are WSHSY and SAAADI. This CDR3 is built from 14 residues.

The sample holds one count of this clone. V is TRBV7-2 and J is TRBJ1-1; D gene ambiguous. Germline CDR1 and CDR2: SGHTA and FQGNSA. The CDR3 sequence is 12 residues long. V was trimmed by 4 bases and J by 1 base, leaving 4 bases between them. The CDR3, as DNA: TGTGCCAGCAGCTGGAGGAACACTGAAGCTTTCTTT. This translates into CASSWRNTEAFF.

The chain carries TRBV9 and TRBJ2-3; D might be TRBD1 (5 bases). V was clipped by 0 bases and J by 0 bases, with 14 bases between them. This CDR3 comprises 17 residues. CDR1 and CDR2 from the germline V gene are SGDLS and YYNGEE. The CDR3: CASSVAFRVGSTDTQYF. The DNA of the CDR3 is TGTGCCAGCAGCGTAGCCTTCAGGGTTGGGAGCACAGATACGCAGTATTTT.

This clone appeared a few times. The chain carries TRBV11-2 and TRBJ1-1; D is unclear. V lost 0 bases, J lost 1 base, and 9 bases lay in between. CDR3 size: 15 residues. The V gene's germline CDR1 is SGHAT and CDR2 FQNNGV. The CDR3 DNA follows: TGTGCCAGCAGCTTAGAACCGGGAGGGAACACTGAAGCTTTCTTT. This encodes CASSLEPGGNTEAFF.

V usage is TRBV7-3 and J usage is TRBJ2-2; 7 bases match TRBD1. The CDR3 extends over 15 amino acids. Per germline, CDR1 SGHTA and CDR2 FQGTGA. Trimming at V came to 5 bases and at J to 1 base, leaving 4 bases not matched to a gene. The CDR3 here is CASSVQGENTGELFF. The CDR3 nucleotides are TGTGCCAGCAGCGTGCAGGGGGAGAACACCGGGGAGCTGTTTTTT.

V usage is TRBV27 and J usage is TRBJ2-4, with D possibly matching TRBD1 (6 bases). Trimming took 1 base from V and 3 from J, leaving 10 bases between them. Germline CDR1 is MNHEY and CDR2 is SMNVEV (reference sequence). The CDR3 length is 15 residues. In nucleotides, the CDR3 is TGTGCCAGCAGTTTATTGGTAGGGGGCAAAAACATTCAGTACTTC. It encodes CASSLLVGGKNIQYF.

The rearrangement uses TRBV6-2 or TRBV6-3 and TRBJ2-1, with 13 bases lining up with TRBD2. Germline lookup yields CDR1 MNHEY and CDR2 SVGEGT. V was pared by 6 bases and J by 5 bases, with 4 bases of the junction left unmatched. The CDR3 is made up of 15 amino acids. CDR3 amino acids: CASSSGTSGNNEQFF. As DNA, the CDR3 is TGTGCCAGCAGCTCCGGGACTAGCGGGAACAATGAGCAGTTCTTC.

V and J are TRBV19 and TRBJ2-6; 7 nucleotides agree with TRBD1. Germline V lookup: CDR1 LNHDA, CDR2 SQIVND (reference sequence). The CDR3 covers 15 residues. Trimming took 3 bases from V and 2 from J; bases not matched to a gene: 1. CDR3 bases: TGTGCCAGTAGTATGACAGGGCCTGGGGCCAACGTCCTGACTTTC. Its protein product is CASSMTGPGANVLTF.

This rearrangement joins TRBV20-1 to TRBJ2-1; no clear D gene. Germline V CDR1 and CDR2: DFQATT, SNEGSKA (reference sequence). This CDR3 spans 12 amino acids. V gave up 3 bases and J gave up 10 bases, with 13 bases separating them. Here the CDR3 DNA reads TGCAGTGCTAGTAGCCTAGTGAGCGAGCAGTTCTTC. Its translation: CSASSLVSEQFF.

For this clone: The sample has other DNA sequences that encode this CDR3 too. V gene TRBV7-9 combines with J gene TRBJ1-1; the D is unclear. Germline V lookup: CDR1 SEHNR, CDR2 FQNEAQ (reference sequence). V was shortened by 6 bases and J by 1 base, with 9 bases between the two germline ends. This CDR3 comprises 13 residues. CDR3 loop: CASSKDKNTEAFF. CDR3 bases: TGTGCCAGCAGTAAAGACAAGAACACTGAAGCTTTCTTT.

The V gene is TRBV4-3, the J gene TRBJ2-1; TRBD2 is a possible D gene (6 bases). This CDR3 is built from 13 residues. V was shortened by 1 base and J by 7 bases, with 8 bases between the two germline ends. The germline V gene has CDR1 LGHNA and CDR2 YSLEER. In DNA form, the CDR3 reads TGCGCCAGCAGCCAAGCGGGGGAAAATGAGCAGTTCTTC. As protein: CASSQAGENEQFF.

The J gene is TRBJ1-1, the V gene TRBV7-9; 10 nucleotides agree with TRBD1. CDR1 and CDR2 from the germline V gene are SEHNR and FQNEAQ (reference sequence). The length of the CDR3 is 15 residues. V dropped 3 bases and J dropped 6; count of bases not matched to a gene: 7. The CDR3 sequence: CASSLTGGPRAEAFF. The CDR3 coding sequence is TGTGCCAGCAGCTTGACAGGGGGCCCGAGGGCTGAAGCTTTCTTT.

The CDR3 DNA reads as TGTGCCAGCAGCAAAACCACAGGGAGGGCCGGTTCCTACGAGCAGTACTTC. Protein: CASSKTTGRAGSYEQYF. The chain has TRBV5-4 and TRBJ2-7; tentatively, D is TRBD2 (7 bases). CDR3 length equals 17 residues. V gave up 4 bases and J gave up 1 base, with 21 bases separating them. Looked up from germline, CDR1 is SGHNT and CDR2 is YYREEE (reference sequence).

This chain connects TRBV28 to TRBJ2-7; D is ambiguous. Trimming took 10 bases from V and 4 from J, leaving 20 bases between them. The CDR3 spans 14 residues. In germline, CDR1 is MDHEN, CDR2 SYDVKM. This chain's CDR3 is CATLKAALLYEQYF. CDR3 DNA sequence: TGTGCCACCCTAAAGGCGGCGTTGTTATACGAGCAGTACTTC. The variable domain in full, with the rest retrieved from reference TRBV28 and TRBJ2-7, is DVKVTQSSRYLVKRTGEKVFLECVQDMDHENMFWYRQDPGLGLRLIYFSYDVKMKEKGDIPEGYSVSREKKERFSLILESASTNQTSMYLCATLKAALLYEQYFGPGTRLTVT.

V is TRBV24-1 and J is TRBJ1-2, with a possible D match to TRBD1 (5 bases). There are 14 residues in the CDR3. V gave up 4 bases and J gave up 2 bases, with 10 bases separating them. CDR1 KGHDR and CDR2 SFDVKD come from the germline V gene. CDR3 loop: CATSEEGANYGYTF. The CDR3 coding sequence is TGTGCCACCAGTGAGGAAGGGGCCAACTATGGCTACACCTTC.